Below, 25 T cell receptor beta chains from the same sample are listed, as sequenced in a study of blood T cell repertoires in COVID-19. Produced via immunoSEQ multiplex PCR; TCRdb's table is partial and in-frame only. The table has about 160,000 clones, 65% to 85% seen once. Sequences were obtained from peripheral blood. These receptors originate from a woman over 75 with active or convalescent COVID-19.

A few counts support this clone. The chain joins TRBV12-3 or TRBV12-4 to TRBJ1-1, with a possible D match to TRBD1 (5 bases). Trimming shortened V by 5 bases and J by 10 bases, and 11 bases separated the two germline ends. CDR3 length: 11 amino acids. The CDR3 sequence: CASSRQLSAFF. In nucleotides, the CDR3 is TGTGCCAGCAGTCGACAGCTTTCAGCTTTCTTT.

The chain links TRBV3-1 (or the pseudogene TRBV3-2) to TRBJ1-3; no definite D call. The V end was cut by 0 bases, the J end by 4 bases, with 7 bases between. Germline V gives CDR1 LGHDT, CDR2 YNNKEL (reference sequence). The CDR3 is made up of 14 amino acids. The CDR3 here is CASSQETEGNTIYF. As DNA, the CDR3 is TGTGCCAGCAGCCAAGAAACAGAAGGAAACACCATATATTTT.

The J gene is TRBJ1-4, the V gene TRBV7-6; a possible D gene is TRBD1 (6 bases). The CDR3 has 16 amino acids. Germline assignment: CDR1 SGHVS and CDR2 FNYEAQ. V lost 3 bases to trimming and J lost 5 bases, with 16 bases between them. CDR3 protein: CASSLGTGNVNEKLFF. The CDR3 DNA follows: TGTGCCAGCAGCTTGGGCACAGGGAACGTCAATGAAAAACTGTTTTTT.

CDR3 in DNA: TGTGCCAGCAGCCATGAGGGGACAGTTGGAGAAGCTTTCTTT. It yields the protein CASSHEGTVGEAFF. V and J are TRBV3-1 (or the pseudogene TRBV3-2) and TRBJ1-1; 7 bases match TRBD1. V shed 3 bases, J shed 8 bases, and the junction held 9 bases outside the gene matches. The CDR3 has 14 amino acids. Germline V gene lookup returns CDR1 LGHDT and CDR2 YNNKEL (reference sequence).

The rearrangement uses TRBV5-6 and TRBJ2-7; 12 bases agree with TRBD1. This CDR3 contains 15 residues. Trimming at V came to 4 bases and at J to 7 bases, leaving 9 bases not matched to a gene. Germline values: CDR1 SGHDT, CDR2 YYEEEE. DNA for the CDR3: TGTGCCAGCAGCATCTCCGGGACAGGGGGCGCAGAGCAGTACTTC. It yields the protein CASSISGTGGAEQYF.

This clone was counted once. V usage is TRBV6-5 and J usage is TRBJ2-7; tentatively, D is TRBD2 (5 bases). CDR1 is MNHEY and CDR2 is SVGAGI in the germline V gene. The CDR3 runs to 15 residues. V was pared by 0 bases and J by 3 bases, with 12 bases between. This chain's CDR3 is CASSYSRTQNYEQYF. The CDR3 nucleotides read TGTGCCAGCAGTTACTCCCGGACTCAGAACTACGAGCAGTACTTC.

The chain links TRBV5-8 to TRBJ1-2; 9 bases align to TRBD1. This CDR3 has 13 amino acids. Trimming cost V 3 bases and J 8 bases; bases outside gene matches: 5. In germline, CDR1 is SGHTS, CDR2 YDEGEE. Here the CDR3 reads CASSWDRAVGYTF. The CDR3 DNA follows: TGTGCCAGCAGCTGGGACAGGGCGGTCGGCTACACCTTC. Full variable domain (rest looked up from reference TRBV5-8 and TRBJ1-2): EAGVTQSPTHLIKTRGQQATLRCSPISGHTSVYWYQQALGLGLQFLLWYDEGEERNRGNFPPRFSGRQFPNYSSELNVNALELEDSALYLCASSWDRAVGYTFGSGTRLTVV.

The rearrangement links TRBV29-1 to TRBJ1-1, with D possibly TRBD1 on 5 matching bases. With 4 bases removed from V and 0 bases from J, the gap between germline ends came to 9 bases. CDR1 and CDR2 (germline): SQVTM, ANQGSEA. The CDR3 contains 13 residues. CDR3 sequence reads: CSVAGFLNTEAFF. The CDR3 DNA follows: TGCAGCGTTGCAGGGTTTTTGAACACTGAAGCTTTCTTT.

The V call is TRBV6-1, the J call TRBJ1-1; the match to TRBD1 covers 7 bases. The junction had 5 bases not matched to a gene; V was cut back by 3 bases and J by 1 base. The CDR3 totals 15 residues. CDR1 is MNHNS, CDR2 SASEGT, per germline. The CDR3 sequence is CASSDPTGRNTEAFF. As DNA, the CDR3 is TGTGCCAGCAGTGACCCGACAGGGAGGAACACTGAAGCTTTCTTT.

The chain joins TRBV7-2 to TRBJ2-4; TRBD1 agrees at 9 bases. The V gene end was trimmed by 1 base and the J gene end by 8 bases; junction bases not matched to a gene: 6. The germline gives CDR1 SGHTA, CDR2 FQGNSA. This CDR3 is 15 amino acids long. The CDR3 coding sequence is TGTGCCAGCAGCTTAGACAGGGGGCGCCGAGACATTCAGTACTTC. It codes for CASSLDRGRRDIQYF.

The rearrangement links TRBV24-1 to TRBJ2-5; 16 nucleotides agree with TRBD2. The V segment lost 2 bases and the J segment 2 bases; nucleotides outside the gene matches: 7. The CDR3 length is 19 residues. Germline V CDR1 and CDR2: KGHDR, SFDVKD. CDR3 DNA sequence: TGTGCCACCAGTGATTCGAACCCGGGACTAGCGGGGGGGCAAGAGACCCAGTACTTC. It codes for CATSDSNPGLAGGQETQYF.

The gene calls are TRBV12-5 and TRBJ1-3, with 7 bases fitting TRBD1. The CDR3 is made up of 14 amino acids. Germline assignment: CDR1 LGHNT and CDR2 FRNRAP. V was clipped by 6 bases and J by 1 base; unmatched bases: 3. For the CDR3, the DNA is TGTGCTAGTGGGCAACAGGGGTCTGGAAACACCATATATTTT. This encodes CASGQQGSGNTIYF. The full variable domain, rest sourced from reference TRBV12-5 and TRBJ1-3, is DARVTQTPRHKVTEMGQEVTMRCQPILGHNTVFWYRQTMMQGLELLAYFRNRAPLDDSGMPKDRFSAEMPDATLATLKIQPSEPRDSAVYFCASGQQGSGNTIYFGEGSWLTVV.

The J gene is TRBJ1-2, the V gene TRBV7-3; TRBD1 matches at 8 bases. With V trimmed by 0 bases and J by 8 bases, 2 bases remained unmatched. The CDR3 loop spans 13 amino acids. Germline CDR1 reads SGHTA; CDR2 reads FQGTGA. The CDR3 protein is CASSLTTGEGYTF. Written as DNA, the CDR3 is TGTGCCAGCAGCTTAACGACAGGGGAGGGCTACACCTTC.

V gene TRBV18 combines with J gene TRBJ1-5; D might be TRBD1 (6 bases). Germline V gives CDR1 KGHSH, CDR2 LQKENI. Trimming removed 0 bases from V and 6 bases from J, with 6 bases in between. The CDR3 contains 13 residues. For the CDR3, the DNA is TGTGCCAGCTCACCACCAGGGGGTCAGCCCCAGCATTTT. As protein: CASSPPGGQPQHF.

The chain is built from TRBV10-3 and TRBJ2-7; TRBD2 might be the D (5 bases). Germline lookup yields CDR1 ENHRY and CDR2 SYGVKD. The CDR3 loop spans 15 amino acids. Trimming removed 0 bases from V and 4 bases from J, with 13 bases in between. Here the CDR3 reads CAISESAGYVYEQYF. Written as DNA, the CDR3 is TGTGCCATCAGTGAGTCGGCGGGTTATGTATACGAGCAGTACTTC.

The V and J genes are TRBV7-2 and TRBJ2-7; TRBD1 aligns across 9 bases. V gave up 5 bases and J gave up 3 bases; unmatched junction bases: 11. The length of the CDR3 is 16 residues. Germline lookup yields CDR1 SGHTA and CDR2 FQGNSA. In nucleotides, the CDR3 is TGTGCCAGCAGCCCCTCCCCGGGACAGGGCCTCTACGAGCAGTACTTC. Protein: CASSPSPGQGLYEQYF.

J is TRBJ2-3 and V is TRBV2; 7 bases match TRBD2. The CDR3 length is 15 residues. Germline V gives CDR1 SNHLY, CDR2 FYNNEI. The V gene end was trimmed by 3 bases and the J gene end by 11 bases; junction bases not matched to a gene: 14. The CDR3 loop reads CASSERAGTPPMQYF. Written as DNA, the CDR3 is TGTGCCAGCAGTGAGCGAGCGGGGACCCCCCCGATGCAGTATTTT.

The rearrangement links TRBV19 to TRBJ2-2, with TRBD1 matching 7 bases. Losses at the gene ends were 5 bases for V and 0 bases for J; bases not matched to a gene: 9. CDR1 and CDR2 (germline): LNHDA, SQIVND (reference sequence). The CDR3 is 17 residues long. The CDR3 protein is CASSATGHLTNTGELFF. The CDR3 nucleotides read TGTGCCAGTAGTGCGACAGGGCATCTAACGAACACCGGGGAGCTGTTTTTT.

The sample holds one count of this clone. This chain links TRBV30 with TRBJ2-5; D call uncertain. V was clipped by 1 base and J by 5 bases, with 5 bases between them. CDR1 and CDR2 (germline): GTSNPN, SVGIG (reference sequence). The CDR3 covers 11 residues. CDR3 sequence reads: CAWSARETQYF. CDR3 sequence (DNA): TGTGCCTGGAGTGCCCGGGAGACCCAGTACTTC.

The rearrangement joins TRBV4-1 to TRBJ1-5; D gene unclear. Trimming left V 1 base short and J 9 bases short, with 16 bases between. CDR3 length equals 15 residues. The germline CDR1 and CDR2 sequences are MGHRA and YSYEKL. The CDR3 here is CASSQVGPLLVPQHF. As DNA, the CDR3 is TGCGCCAGCAGCCAAGTTGGGCCCCTCCTCGTGCCCCAGCATTTT.

The chain is built from TRBV2 and TRBJ2-2; TRBD2 aligns across 11 bases. This CDR3 is built from 15 residues. Germline V lookup: CDR1 SNHLY, CDR2 FYNNEI. The V gene end was trimmed by 4 bases and the J gene end by 6 bases; junction bases not matched to a gene: 4. CDR3 in amino acids: CASSATSGVSGELFF. The CDR3 DNA follows: TGTGCCAGCAGTGCGACTAGCGGGGTCTCCGGGGAGCTGTTTTTT.

The rearrangement joins TRBV28 to TRBJ1-3; 8 positions agree with TRBD1. Germline V gives CDR1 MDHEN, CDR2 SYDVKM. V trimming: 5 bases; J trimming: 0 bases; junction bases outside the gene matches: 3. CDR3 length equals 15 residues. Here the CDR3 reads CASSPGGFSGNTIYF. The CDR3 DNA reads TGTGCCAGCAGTCCAGGGGGCTTCTCTGGAAACACCATATATTTT.

This clone has only one observation. V and J are TRBV10-3 and TRBJ1-6; D is uncertain. The V gene lost 11 bases and the J gene lost 8 bases, with 13 bases spanning the gap. Germline V gene lookup returns CDR1 ENHRY and CDR2 SYGVKD. The CDR3 is 12 amino acids. The CDR3 nucleotides are TGTGCCTCTGCTCATACGGATTCACCCCTCCACTTT. This translates into CASAHTDSPLHF.

The chain has TRBV30 and TRBJ2-5; 11 bases match TRBD2. CDR1 and CDR2 from the germline V gene are GTSNPN and SVGIG (reference sequence). V trimming: 0 bases; J trimming: 4 bases; junction bases outside the gene matches: 4. This CDR3 spans 15 amino acids. The DNA of the CDR3 is TGTGCCTGGAGTGTAGGGACTAGCGGAAGAGAGACCCAGTACTTC. The encoded protein is CAWSVGTSGRETQYF.

This clone was detected once. CDR3 loop: CASSRQGTDTQYF. Here the CDR3 DNA reads TGTGCCAGCAGCCGACAGGGAACAGATACGCAGTATTTT. The chain has TRBV7-3 and TRBJ2-3, with 7 bases fitting TRBD1. The length of the CDR3 is 13 residues. The V and J ends lost 5 bases and 3 bases, in that order; junction bases with no gene match: 2. From germline, CDR1 is SGHTA and CDR2 FQGTGA. Variable domain in full (rest from reference TRBV7-3 and TRBJ2-3): GAGVSQTPSNKVTEKGKYVELRCDPISGHTALYWYRQSLGQGPEFLIYFQGTGAADDSGLPNDRFFAVRPEGSVSTLKIQRTERGDSAVYLCASSRQGTDTQYFGPGTRLTVL.